A selection of T cell receptor beta chains follows, all from one sample in a study of cytomegalovirus exposure and HLA in healthy donors. Measured with immunoSEQ multiplex PCR; TCRdb has only the in-frame clones, and not every one. The sample holds 150,000 to 200,000 clones, about 81% seen once. Sequenced input: PBMCs. The source of these receptors is a woman aged 50 to 60 in good health and CMV-seropositive. Each CDR3 is given with its conserved first and last residue.

v_call cdr3_aa
TRBV4-1 CASSQGWGQGTDTQYF
TRBV6-1 CASSEVRSSISGYTF
TRBV7-3 CASSTLAGETQYF
TRBV6-1 CASSELGGGVAEAFF
TRBV15 CATSGIKAASYTF
TRBV4-1 CASSQAGVTEAFF
TRBV27 CASSLQGAKEKLFF
TRBV4-1 CASSQVGDFDLEQFF
TRBV6-5 CASSSHGQGLVKQYF
TRBV6-1 CASTLGAGSNQPQHF
TRBV6-6 CASGSNYGYTF